Listed below are T cell receptor beta chains from one sample, sequenced in a study of blood T cell repertoires in COVID-19. The method was immunoSEQ multiplex PCR; TCRdb's version includes in-frame clones alone and lacks a portion of them. Of hundreds of thousands of clones listed, 65% to 90% are singletons. Sequencing input: peripheral blood. The receptors originated from a man aged 45-65 years with COVID-19, enrolled during active disease. Each CDR3 is given with its conserved first and last residue. A D gene is named only where the DNA matches it firmly. Not all rows give a size; the values are once, few, many and, for expanded clones, a class.

TRBV7-2	TRBJ2-3	NA	TRBD2	TGTGCCAGCAGCTCCGGACTAGCGTTAATGGGTACGCAGTATTTT	CASSSGLALMGTQYF
TRBV28	TRBJ1-1	NA	TRBD1	TGTGCCAGCAGCAAGGACAGGCTGAACACTGAAGCTTTCTTT	CASSKDRLNTEAFF
TRBV9	TRBJ2-3	NA	TRBD2	TGTGCCAGCAGCGTAGGTGGACTAGCGGACACAAATACGCAGTATTTT	CASSVGGLADTNTQYF
TRBV5-6	TRBJ1-2	NA	TRBD1	TGTGCCAGCAGGCCTGACAGGGACTATGGCTACACCTTC	CASRPDRDYGYTF
TRBV6-6	TRBJ1-2	once	TRBD1	TGTGCCAGCAGGGGACAGGGGGTCGCCTATGGCTACACCTTC	CASRGQGVAYGYTF
TRBV18	TRBJ1-2	NA	TRBD1	TGTGCCAGCTCACCGTCCGTCACCTCCGGGACAGGGAGCTATGGCTACACCTTC	CASSPSVTSGTGSYGYTF
TRBV29-1	TRBJ2-1	NA	TRBD1	TGCAGCGTTGGAGGGGGCTATAGCTCCTACAATGAGCAGTTCTTC	CSVGGGYSSYNEQFF
TRBV10-3	TRBJ2-1	once	TRBD2	TGTGCCATCAGGGTCCAAGCGGGGGGGCCTGAGCAGTTCTTC	CAIRVQAGGPEQFF
TRBV5-8	TRBJ2-2	NA	NA	TGTGCCAGCAGCTTGGGTCGAGGCACCGGGGAGCTGTTTTTT	CASSLGRGTGELFF
TRBV10-3	TRBJ2-7	NA	TRBD2	TGTGCCATCAGTCGGACTAGCGGGGGCATGCGTGACTCCTACGAGCAGTACTTC	CAISRTSGGMRDSYEQYF
TRBV5-4	TRBJ2-1	many	NA	TGTGCCAGCAGCTTGGGACAGGCGGGTGAGCAGTTCTTC	CASSLGQAGEQFF
TRBV5-1	TRBJ1-1	NA	TRBD1	TGCGCCAGCAGCGGACAGGGAAGGTACACTGAAGCTTTCTTT	CASSGQGRYTEAFF
TRBV7-3	TRBJ1-1	NA	NA	TGTGCCAGCAGCTTCACAGTAATGAACACTGAAGCTTTCTTT	CASSFTVMNTEAFF
TRBV2	TRBJ1-1	NA	NA	TGTGCCAGCAGTGTAAGAACAGGGAACACTGAAGCTTTCTTT	CASSVRTGNTEAFF
TRBV5-1	TRBJ2-5	NA	TRBD2	TGCGCCAGCAAGCGGGGGTACCAAGAGACCCAGTACTTC	CASKRGYQETQYF
TRBV19	TRBJ1-5	NA	TRBD1	TGTGCCAGTAACTCGGGACAGGTCCGCCATCAGCCCCAGCATTTT	CASNSGQVRHQPQHF
TRBV18	TRBJ1-6	NA	NA	TGTGCCAGCTCTCACGGGCAGGGATATAATTCACCCCTCCACTTT	CASSHGQGYNSPLHF
TRBV4-2	TRBJ1-6	NA	TRBD1	TGTGCCAGCAGCCAAGGGACAGGGGGCGTACGTAATTCACCCCTCCACTTT	CASSQGTGGVRNSPLHF
TRBV2	TRBJ1-6	NA	TRBD1	TGTGCCAGCAGTGAAAGGGGGACAGGGATCTCCTATAATTCACCCCTCCACTTT	CASSERGTGISYNSPLHF